This T cell receptor beta chain was observed in a study of cytomegalovirus exposure and HLA in healthy donors. Findings of the study overall: It was about 180 TCR beta chains that were listed as cytomegalovirus-associated.

The CDR3 extends over 13 amino acids. The V gene's germline CDR1 is GTSNPN and CDR2 SVGIG (reference sequence). Notes on this clone: What it recognizes is unknown. One junction end disagrees with the germline gene, perhaps due to a read error.

PCR primers comprised 60 Vbeta and 13 Jbeta primers. Profiled with immunoSEQ multiplex PCR; TCRdb holds only in-frame clones, not every one. The repertoire holds 150,000 to 200,000 clones, with about 77% as singletons. The clonotype was recovered from a man between 60 and 75 years old in good health and CMV-seronegative. The genes are TRBV30 and TRBJ2-7; 8 positions match TRBD1. The sequencing sample was made of PBMCs. The CDR3 region is CAWSIGGQETRFF. CDR3 coding DNA: TGTGCCTGGAGTATAGGGGGACAGGAGACCCGGTTCTTC.